This TCR beta chain derives from a study of blood T cell repertoires in COVID-19. Study overall: Both acute and convalescent COVID-19 samples were obtained from the United States, Italy and Spain. Sources were T cells, B-cell-depleted T cells, or PBMCs; the material itself was cDNA or gDNA.

Categorization into cohorts depended on clinical history that participants reported. The assay was immunoSEQ multiplex PCR, and TCRdb's table has in-frame clones only and misses some. The sample yields under 200,000 clones, 86% seen once. Trimming removed 1 base from V and 11 bases from J, with 12 bases in between. CDR1 and CDR2 (germline): MDHEN, SYDVKM. The CDR3 loop spans 14 amino acids. Sequences were obtained from PBMCs or T cells enriched from blood (not recorded which). The TCR sequence derives from a woman aged 40 to 49 in a cohort exposed to, infected with or recovered from COVID-19 (not recorded which). V and J are TRBV28 and TRBJ2-6, with D perhaps TRBD2 (6 bases). The chain's CDR3 is CASSLSGVAHVLTF. Here the CDR3 DNA reads TGTGCCAGCAGTTTATCGGGGGTGGCACACGTCCTGACTTTC.